The 18 T cell receptor beta chains below all came from one sample that was sequenced in a study of PD-1 blockade in classical Hodgkin lymphoma. Libraries were prepared by immunoSEQ multiplex PCR; TCRdb keeps only in-frame clonotypes and omits some of them. The profile shows 70,000 to 85,000 clones, roughly 91% of them singletons. Following autologous stem cell transplantation, relapse occurred in every patient, and exposure to brentuximab vedotin varied. The specimen was peripheral blood mononuclear cells (PBMCs), collected at baseline. The receptors derive from a human donor with classical Hodgkin lymphoma.

This rearrangement joins TRBV13 to TRBJ1-3; D is undetermined. CDR3 length: 13 residues. Deletions cut 5 bases from V and 1 base from J, with 6 bases between. Germline CDR1 PRHDT, CDR2 FYEKMQ (reference sequence). CDR3 bases: TGTGCCAGCAGCCGGGTATCTGGAAACACCATATATTTT. Translating it yields CASSRVSGNTIYF.

This clone was detected once. The gene calls are TRBV5-1 and TRBJ2-2; TRBD1 matches 9 bases. The CDR3 runs 14 residues. Trimming at V came to 3 bases and at J to 7 bases, leaving 4 bases not matched to a gene. Germline CDR1 SGHRS, CDR2 YFSETQ. The CDR3 spells CASSWDRVSGELFF. The CDR3 DNA is TGCGCCAGCAGCTGGGACAGGGTGAGCGGGGAGCTGTTTTTT. The complete variable domain, with remaining parts taken from reference TRBV5-1 and TRBJ2-2, reads KAGVTQTPRYLIKTRGQQVTLSCSPISGHRSVSWYQQTPGQGLQFLFEYFSETQRNKGNFPGRFSGRQFSNSRSEMNVSTLELGDSALYLCASSWDRVSGELFFGEGSRLTVL.

The CDR3 sequence: CASSLGLAGYTDTQYF. CDR3 in DNA: TGTGCCAGCAGTCTAGGACTAGCGGGCTACACAGATACGCAGTATTTT. The chain couples TRBV27 to TRBJ2-3; 11 bases align to TRBD2. Germline V gene data show CDR1 as MNHEY and CDR2 as SMNVEV (reference sequence). This CDR3 has 16 amino acids. V was clipped by 5 bases and J by 2 bases; unmatched bases: 6.

The CDR3 DNA follows: TGTGCCAGAAGGTTTGGGGAGGCCAGCAATCAGCCCCAGCATTTT. Translation gives CARRFGEASNQPQHF. The chain links TRBV5-3 to TRBJ1-5; D is undetermined. TRBV5-3 is an open reading frame, and its role is uncertain. CDR3 length: 15 residues. V lost 5 bases and J lost 1, with 13 bases in between.

V usage is TRBV4-2 and J usage is TRBJ2-3; perhaps TRBD2 as D (6 bases). The V gene's germline CDR1 is LGHNA and CDR2 YNFKEQ. There are 16 residues in the CDR3. Deletions cut 4 bases from V and 5 bases from J, with 19 bases between. The CDR3 loop is CASSPTGTGAGDTQYF. In nucleotides, the CDR3 is TGTGCCAGCAGCCCCACCGGGACCGGAGCGGGAGATACGCAGTATTTT.

The V call is TRBV30, the J call TRBJ2-7; TRBD1 is a possible D gene (5 bases). V was cut by 5 bases and J by 2 bases, with 10 bases left in between. CDR3 size: 12 residues. The germline V gene has CDR1 GTSNPN and CDR2 SVGIG (reference sequence). The CDR3 region is CAWGKGAYEQYF. CDR3 coding DNA: TGTGCCTGGGGGAAAGGGGCCTACGAGCAGTACTTC.

This clone showed up just once. The rearrangement joins TRBV4-3 to TRBJ2-3; 8 nucleotides align to TRBD2. The length of the CDR3 is 17 residues. Germline CDR1 LGHNA, CDR2 YSLEER. The trim removed 0 bases at V and 0 bases at J, leaving 5 bases unmatched. CDR3 coding DNA: TGCGCCAGCAGCCAAGATCAACCTAGCGGGAGCACAGATACGCAGTATTTT. Protein sequence: CASSQDQPSGSTDTQYF.

This chain connects TRBV7-2 to TRBJ2-3; TRBD2 matches 9 bases. Germline V gene lookup returns CDR1 SGHTA and CDR2 FQGNSA. The trim removed 2 bases at V and 1 base at J, leaving 10 bases unmatched. CDR3 length equals 18 residues. Here the CDR3 DNA reads TGTGCCAGCAGCTTATGGGGTCTAGCGGGATTGGGCACAGATACGCAGTATTTT. The encoded protein is CASSLWGLAGLGTDTQYF.

The chain carries TRBV27 and TRBJ2-7; 9 bases agree with TRBD2. The CDR3 contains 16 residues. Germline V gives CDR1 MNHEY, CDR2 SMNVEV (reference sequence). Trimming at V came to 0 bases and at J to 3 bases, leaving 6 bases not matched to a gene. CDR3 DNA sequence: TGTGCCAGCAGTTTATCGATAGGACTAGCGATCTACGAGCAGTACTTC. Translating gives CASSLSIGLAIYEQYF.

V is TRBV7-2 and J is TRBJ2-1; a possible D gene is TRBD2 (6 bases). CDR3 length: 14 residues. The germline V and J ends were trimmed by 4 bases and 5 bases, with 12 bases remaining between them. Germline V gene lookup returns CDR1 SGHTA and CDR2 FQGNSA. Written as DNA, the CDR3 is TGTGCCAGCAGCTCCTTAGGAGGGGACAATGAGCAGTTCTTC. Translation: CASSSLGGDNEQFF.

The J gene is TRBJ2-2, the V gene TRBV12-5; D is ambiguous. This CDR3 contains 14 residues. Germline CDR1 is LGHNT and CDR2 is FRNRAP. V was clipped by 1 base and J by 8 bases, with 11 bases between them. In DNA, the CDR3 is TGTGCTAGTGGTTTGGAAACATCGAGAGGGGAGCTGTTTTTT. Residues: CASGLETSRGELFF.

The chain links TRBV13 to TRBJ1-3; a weak D match, TRBD1 (5 bases). V lost 4 bases to trimming and J lost 4 bases, with 14 bases between them. The length of the CDR3 is 15 residues. Germline CDR1 PRHDT, CDR2 FYEKMQ (reference sequence). The CDR3 nucleotides are TGTGCCAGCAGCTCCTGGAACGGGGCGGGAAACACCATATATTTT. Protein: CASSSWNGAGNTIYF.

The chain links TRBV28 to TRBJ1-3; D is ambiguous. CDR1 MDHEN and CDR2 SYDVKM come from the germline V gene. Between the trimmed V and J ends, which lost 3 bases and 0 bases, there was a span of 12 bases. CDR3 length: 16 residues. CDR3 sequence reads: CASSLAGIFSGNTIYF. CDR3 bases: TGTGCCAGCAGTTTGGCGGGTATATTCTCTGGAAACACCATATATTTT.

J is TRBJ2-3 and V is TRBV9, with D possibly being TRBD1 (6 bases). The CDR3 covers 15 residues. The V gene lost 0 bases and the J gene lost 6 bases, with 14 bases spanning the gap. Germline CDR1 is SGDLS and CDR2 is YYNGEE. The chain's CDR3 is CASSVDRDVGDTQYF. DNA for the CDR3: TGTGCCAGCAGCGTAGACAGGGACGTCGGCGATACGCAGTATTTT.

Only one count was recorded for this clone. The chain carries TRBV7-8 and TRBJ2-7; D is uncertain. This CDR3 contains 14 residues. The V and J ends lost 2 bases and 0 bases respectively, with 8 bases between them. In germline, CDR1 is SGHVS, CDR2 FQNEAQ. Written as DNA, the CDR3 is TGTGCCAGCAGCTTAACTTACTCCTCCTACGAGCAGTACTTC. This encodes CASSLTYSSYEQYF. Together with reference TRBV7-8 and TRBJ2-7, the CDR3 gives the full variable domain: GAGVSQSPRYKVAKRGQDVALRCDPISGHVSLFWYQQALGQGPEFLTYFQNEAQLDKSGLPSDRFFAERPEGSVSTLKIQRTQQEDSAVYLCASSLTYSSYEQYFGPGTRLTVT.

The V call is TRBV5-1, the J call TRBJ2-5, with 13 nucleotides matching TRBD2. V shed 4 bases and J 2 bases; nucleotides not matched to a gene: 8. CDR1 and CDR2 from the germline V gene are SGHRS and YFSETQ. The CDR3 spans 17 residues. This CDR3 is CASSLTGTSGVQETQYF. In DNA, the CDR3 is TGCGCCAGCAGCCTGACCGGGACTAGCGGGGTGCAAGAGACCCAGTACTTC.

The chain combines TRBV6-5 with TRBJ2-1, with D possibly being TRBD2 (5 bases). V was pared by 5 bases and J by 0 bases, with 11 bases between. The CDR3 contains 15 residues. CDR1 is MNHEY and CDR2 is SVGAGI in the germline V gene. The chain's CDR3 is CASSTGGSSYNEQFF. DNA for the CDR3: TGTGCCAGCAGTACCGGTGGGAGCTCCTACAATGAGCAGTTCTTC.

The CDR3 is CATSPPQGLEAGELFF. The CDR3 DNA is TGTGCCACCAGCCCCCCTCAGGGACTAGAGGCCGGGGAGCTGTTTTTT. V usage is TRBV15 and J usage is TRBJ2-2, with TRBD2 identical over 8 bases. Germline CDR1 is LNHNV and CDR2 is YYDKDF (reference sequence). With V trimmed by 5 bases and J by 6 bases, 11 bases remained unmatched. The CDR3 is 16 amino acids.